Given below is one T cell receptor (beta chain) in context. This entry comes from a study of Ad26.COV2.S vaccination and SARS-CoV-2 variants. Study details: The COV1001 Ad26.COV2.S trial arm included the donor.

Generated by immunoSEQ multiplex PCR, the TCRdb table keeps only in-frame clones and is missing some. Counted here are about 400,000 clones, about 91% occurring once; the ten biggest clones make up 1.9%. CDR1 and CDR2 (germline): LGHNA, YSLEER. V shed 0 bases and J shed 8 bases, with 16 bases lying between them. The CDR3 runs to 16 residues. Treatment given: roughly 19 received Ad26.COV2.S at low or high dose, single or two shots; 5 received placebo; per-sample allocation not given. On day 63 after the first injection, vaccine and placebo recipients gave samples. Sequenced material: peripheral blood, taken in a trial of Ad26.COV2.S vaccine versus placebo. The chain is built from TRBV4-3 and TRBJ2-2, with a possible D match to TRBD1 (5 bases). This clonotype originated in a person aged 18-60 years who received the Ad26.COV2.S COVID-19 vaccine or a placebo. CDR3 sequence (DNA): TGCGCCAGCAGCCAAGAAATCCCAGGGATGGGGGGGGAGCTGTTTTTT. Its translation is CASSQEIPGMGGELFF.